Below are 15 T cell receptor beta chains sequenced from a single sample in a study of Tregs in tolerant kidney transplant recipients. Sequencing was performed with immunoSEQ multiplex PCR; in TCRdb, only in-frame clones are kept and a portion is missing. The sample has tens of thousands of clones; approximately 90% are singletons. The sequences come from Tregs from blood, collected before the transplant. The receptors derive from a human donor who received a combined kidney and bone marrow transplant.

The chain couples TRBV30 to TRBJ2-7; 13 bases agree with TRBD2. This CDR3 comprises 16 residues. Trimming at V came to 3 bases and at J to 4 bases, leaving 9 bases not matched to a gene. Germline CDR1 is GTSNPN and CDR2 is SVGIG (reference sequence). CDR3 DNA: TGTGCCTGGAGGGGCACTAGCGGGAGGGCCTCTTACGAGCAGTACTTC. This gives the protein CAWRGTSGRASYEQYF.

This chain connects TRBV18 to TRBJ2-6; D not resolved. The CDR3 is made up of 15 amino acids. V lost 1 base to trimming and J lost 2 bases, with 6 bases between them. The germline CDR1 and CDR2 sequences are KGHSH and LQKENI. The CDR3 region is CASSPLRAGANVLTF. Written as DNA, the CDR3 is TGTGCCAGCTCACCACTAAGGGCTGGGGCCAACGTCCTGACTTTC.

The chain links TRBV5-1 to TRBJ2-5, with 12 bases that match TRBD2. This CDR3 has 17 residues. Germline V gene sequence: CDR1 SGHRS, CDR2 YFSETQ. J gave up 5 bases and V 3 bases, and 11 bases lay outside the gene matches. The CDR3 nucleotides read TGCGCCAGCAGCTCCTCTACTAGCGGGAGGTCCAGGGAGACCCAGTACTTC. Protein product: CASSSSTSGRSRETQYF.

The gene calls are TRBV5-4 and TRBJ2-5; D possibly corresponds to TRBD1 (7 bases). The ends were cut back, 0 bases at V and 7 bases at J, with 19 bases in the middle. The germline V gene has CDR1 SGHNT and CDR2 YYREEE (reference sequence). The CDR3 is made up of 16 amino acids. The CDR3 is CASSLGSNRGGGTQYF. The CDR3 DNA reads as TGTGCCAGCAGCTTGGGGTCAAACAGGGGAGGTGGGACCCAGTACTTC.

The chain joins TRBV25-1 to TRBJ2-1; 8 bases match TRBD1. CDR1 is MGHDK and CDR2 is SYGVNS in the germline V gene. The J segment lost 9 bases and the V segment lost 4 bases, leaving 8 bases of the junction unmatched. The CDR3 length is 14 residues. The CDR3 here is CASSATDRAGEQFF. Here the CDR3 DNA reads TGTGCCAGCAGTGCCACGGACAGGGCAGGTGAGCAGTTCTTC.

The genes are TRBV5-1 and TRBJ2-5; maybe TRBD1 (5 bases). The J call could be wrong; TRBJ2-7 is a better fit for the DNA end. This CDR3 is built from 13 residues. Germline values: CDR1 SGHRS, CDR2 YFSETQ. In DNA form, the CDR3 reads TGCGCCAGCAGCGTACGACAGAACTACGAGCAGTACTTC. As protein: CASSVRQNYEQYF.

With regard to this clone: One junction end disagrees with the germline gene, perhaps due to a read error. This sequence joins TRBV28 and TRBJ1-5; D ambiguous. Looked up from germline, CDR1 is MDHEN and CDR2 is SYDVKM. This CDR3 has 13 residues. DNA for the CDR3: TGTGCCAGCAGTTTATACCCTCGGGAGGCGGCGTATTTT. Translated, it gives CASSLYPREAAYF.

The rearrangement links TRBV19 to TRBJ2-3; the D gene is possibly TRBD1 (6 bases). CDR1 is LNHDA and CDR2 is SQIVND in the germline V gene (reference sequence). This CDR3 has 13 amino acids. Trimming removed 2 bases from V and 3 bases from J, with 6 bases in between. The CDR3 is CASSITGTDTQYF. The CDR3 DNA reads TGTGCCAGTAGTATAACAGGGACAGATACGCAGTATTTT.

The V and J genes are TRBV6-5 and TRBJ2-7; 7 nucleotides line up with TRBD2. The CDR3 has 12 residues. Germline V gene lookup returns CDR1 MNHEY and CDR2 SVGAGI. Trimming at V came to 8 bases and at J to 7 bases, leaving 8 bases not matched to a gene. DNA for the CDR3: TGTGCCAGCGGGAGGGTCTCGTATGAGCAGTACTTC. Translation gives CASGRVSYEQYF.

CDR3 DNA sequence: TGTGCCAGCAGTGATAAGCTGTCCTATAATCAGCCCCAGCATTTT. It specifies CASSDKLSYNQPQHF. This sequence joins TRBV2 and TRBJ1-5, with D hard to call. V was shortened by 3 bases and J by 4 bases, with 13 bases between the two germline ends. CDR3 length equals 15 residues. Germline CDR1 is SNHLY and CDR2 is FYNNEI.

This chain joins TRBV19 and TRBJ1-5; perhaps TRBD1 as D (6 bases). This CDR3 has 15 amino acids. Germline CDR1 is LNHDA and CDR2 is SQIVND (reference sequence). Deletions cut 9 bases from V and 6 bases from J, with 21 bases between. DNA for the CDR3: TGTGCCAGCGTACAGGGTAGGGTGGGTTTTCAGCCCCAGCATTTT. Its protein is CASVQGRVGFQPQHF.

The CDR3 here is CASSWGGQSSYNEQFF. In DNA, the CDR3 is TGTGCCAGCAGCTGGGGGGGCCAGAGCTCCTACAATGAGCAGTTCTTC. This chain links TRBV5-4 with TRBJ2-1; tentatively, D is TRBD2 (7 bases). The CDR3 length is 16 residues. Between the trimmed V and J ends, which lost 3 bases and 0 bases, there was a span of 13 bases. Per germline, CDR1 SGHNT and CDR2 YYREEE (reference sequence).

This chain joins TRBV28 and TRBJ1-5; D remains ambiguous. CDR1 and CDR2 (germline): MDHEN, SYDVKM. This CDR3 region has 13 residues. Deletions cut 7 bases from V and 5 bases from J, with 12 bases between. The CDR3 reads CASMMGSDQPQHF. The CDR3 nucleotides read TGTGCCAGCATGATGGGCAGCGATCAGCCCCAGCATTTT.

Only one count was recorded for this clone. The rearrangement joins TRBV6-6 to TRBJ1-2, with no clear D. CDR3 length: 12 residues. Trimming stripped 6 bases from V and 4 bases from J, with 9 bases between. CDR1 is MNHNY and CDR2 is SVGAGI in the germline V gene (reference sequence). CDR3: CASRWTTYGYTF. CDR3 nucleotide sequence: TGTGCCAGCAGGTGGACGACCTATGGCTACACCTTC.

CDR3 nucleotide sequence: TGCGCCAGCAGCCAAGATGGGACAGGGGGCACAGATACGCAGTATTTT. It yields the protein CASSQDGTGGTDTQYF. The gene calls are TRBV4-3 and TRBJ2-3; 10 nucleotides line up with TRBD1. V shed 0 bases, J shed 1 base, and the junction held 1 base outside the gene matches. From germline, CDR1 is LGHNA and CDR2 YSLEER. The CDR3 has 16 amino acids.